The source of this T cell receptor beta chain is a study of cytomegalovirus exposure and HLA in healthy donors (dated by TCRdb to 2015 to 2018). About the full investigation: In an earlier analysis of approximately 640 of the donors, under 300 Gb of sequence data and 95 million to 130 million unique TCR beta sequences from about 179 million T cells were reported. Across approximately 400 genotyped donors of the cohort, an average of about 250,000 unique TCR beta nucleotide sequences per donor were sequenced, and about a sixth of those sequences were non-productive. Rather than drawing on any new phenotypic data, the later analysis identified candidate immune exposures from TCR beta sequences and the way those sequences occurred across donors. HLA typing included class I and class II loci at four-digit resolution. The study combined high-throughput TCR immunosequencing, statistical association of individual TCRs with disease status, and machine learning to predict cytomegalovirus infection status. Roughly 300 gigabases of sequencing data and some 85 million unique TCR sequences were included in an early release covering around 600 HLA-typed donors. Of the approximately 400 genotyped donors, 65% to 90% fell in the genetic ancestry cluster associated with self-reported Caucasian donors. The number of donors typed differed by locus, with roughly 629-640 for A, B, C, DRB1 and DQB1, roughly 520 for DQA1, approximately 570 for DPA1, and roughly 450 for DPB1. Donor age, sex, ethnicity and CMV serostatus were compiled alongside the repertoire data. To decide whether each TCR beta V gene segment behaved as functional or pseudogenic, an earlier analysis of approximately 620 of the donors relied on high-throughput TCR beta sequencing. Every discovery cohort repertoire had been produced on one sequencing platform. A few DR-DQ haplotypes were handled as single units for association and clustering because linkage in the cohort was strong. A later genetic analysis used genome-wide SNP genotypes for about 65% of the roughly 700 donors, treating that subset as a discovery cohort. The study aimed to test whether signatures of past pathogen exposure could be identified by cataloging public T cell receptors. In a later analysis, previously published TCR beta repertoires from 670 or so donors were re-analyzed and high-resolution HLA genotyping was added so that TCR occurrence patterns could be studied. Using immunosequencing, the study profiled T cell repertoires from 500 to 800 subjects and related those repertoires to cytomegalovirus serostatus. In addition to the first cohort of around 670 subjects, a separate validation cohort of 120 different subjects was used. Summary of the overall study and its limitations: Presence/absence analyses assumed roughly uniform sequencing depth across donors, an assumption that may not hold. The 87-base-pair reads could not distinguish some IMGT-functional V segments, including TRBV6-2 and TRBV6-3, so those segments were excluded. In a later analysis, HLA-associated TCR beta chains showed more clonal expansion and lower generation probabilities than non-associated chains that were equally common. Cytomegalovirus status was reported to be diagnosed by the classifier with high specificity and sensitivity in both the original and validation cohorts. A later analysis associated around 16,000 TCR beta sequences with specific HLA alleles at a false discovery rate of 0.05. In this cohort, only TCR beta chains were sequenced, and detectable features were limited by the absence of alpha or paired-chain data. A later genetic analysis associated a missense DCLRE1C variant with V-gene and J-gene trimming of TCR beta chains, and an independent cohort replicated the association. Correlated functional status among segregating V segments might be attributable to linkage disequilibrium, but an unknown experimental factor could not be ruled out. Most TCR sequences were seen in very few donors, while some public TCRs were found in many individuals. A later analysis reported that several top co-occurrence clusters appeared linked to parvovirus B19, influenza, CMV and Epstein-Barr virus. CMV serostatus was the only immune exposure information available for the cohort. In a later analysis, TCR association rates were found to vary across HLA loci, with the most associated TCRs seen for DRB1 alleles and the fewest for HLA-C alleles. In the study, 150 to 200 TCR beta chains were listed as associated with cytomegalovirus. In an earlier analysis of 587 of the donors, most TCR beta V segments appeared in productive rearrangements about 90% or about 30% of the time, broadly matching IMGT annotations. In a later analysis, most CMV-associated TCR beta chains were found to appear HLA-restricted, with HLA associations seemingly driven largely by CMV exposure. A group of highly shared sequence variants was considered likely to be a technical artifact of the sequencing pipeline. A further reported finding was that TCR beta sequences accurately predicted the HLA-A and HLA-B alleles for most subjects in the first cohort. The authors suggested that the approach could potentially be generalized to other disease states and immunological phenotypes. Because counts were too low, seventeen rarely observed V segments, including chromosome 9 orphons, were left out of the earlier analysis of about 620 of the donors. When HLA alleles, especially DR and DQ, strongly co-occurred, attributing TCR associations to individual alleles was difficult. According to a later genetic analysis, donors in an Asian-associated ancestry cluster had fewer N-insertions in productive TCRs than the roughly 700-donor mean. A few of the identified cytomegalovirus-associated TCR beta chains were confirmed in vitro to be specific for cytomegalovirus antigens. Because some donors lacked HLA typing at each locus, the association tests relied only on the typed subset.

About this clone: Its recognized antigen is unknown. The sample holds no much larger clone one base away, and base qualities are not on file.

The protocol used for the library was the immunoSEQ multiplex PCR assay. For the multiplex PCR, a mixture combining 60 forward primers for TCR Vbeta segments and 13 reverse primers for TCR Jbeta segments was used. The CDR3 region of rearranged TCR beta genes was amplified from genomic DNA with a multiplex PCR assay. The amplified TCR beta libraries were sequenced on the Illumina HiSeq System as 87-base-pair reads. Regarding the original processing steps: A later analysis tallied 70 million to 100 million unique TCR beta chains across the 666 repertoires, and about 12 million of those chains were shared by two or more donors. To remove PCR and sequencing errors, raw reads were error-corrected and collapsed into unique sequences using a nearest-neighbor algorithm that merged closely related sequences. CDR3 sequences were aligned to IMGT reference sequences to assign V, D and J gene segments. For a sequence to be retained, a match of at least six nucleotides was required to both a V gene segment and a J gene segment. Rearrangements were classified as productive when the CDR3 lacked stop codons and remained in frame with V and J, and all other rearrangements were classified as non-productive. CDR3 was defined by IMGT convention, running from the second conserved V-encoded cysteine to the conserved J-encoded phenylalanine. Sequences without an unambiguous match to a single V gene segment were excluded from the earlier analysis of approximately 560 of the donors. An earlier analysis of roughly 590 of the donors called V segments functional above 56.7% productive rearrangements and segregating when the between-donor standard deviation exceeded 5%. A statistical classification framework was built to diagnose cytomegalovirus status from the catalog of TCR beta chain sequences. V and J gene assignment, in a later analysis, came from comparing TCR nucleotide sequences with IMGT/GENE-DB human TR gene sequences. The TCRdist pipeline was used in a later analysis to assign CDR3 sequences and most-parsimonious VDJ recombination scenarios. In a later analysis, every TCR beta chain was defined by the combination of its CDR3 amino acid sequence and its V-gene family, and reads without a unique V-gene family were dropped. In a later analysis, approximately 590 highly shared, low-generation-probability nucleotide sequences were removed to address suspected cross-contamination and a sequencing artifact. In a later analysis, a clonal expansion index for each public chain was calculated from normalized within-repertoire ranks of inferred template counts. In a later analysis, generation probabilities were computed using a VDJ recombination model fitted to out-of-frame rearrangements, and the results were checked against IGoR. A later analysis scored TCR-TCR, TCR-HLA and TCR-CMV co-occurrence with hypergeometric tests, applying a repertoire-size bias correction to TCR pairs. To estimate false discovery rates, a later analysis permuted the HLA or CMV assignments 20 times. A later analysis grouped co-occurring TCRs with DBSCAN, adding TCRdist sequence similarity when clustering within HLA-allele-positive subsets. Repertoires with fewer than 30,000 or more than 120,000 public chains, plus five repertoires with anomalous nucleotide sharing, were excluded from co-occurrence clustering. This is the immuneACCESS table as TCRdb keeps it, with only in-frame sequences that have V and J called. A part of the clones is gone; compared with another copy, unresolved V genes explain less than half, and the rest is unexplained. That table furnishes V, J and clone size, whereas the DNA furnished D and trimming. Counted in this sample were about 100,000 clones; around three quarters of them appeared once. Clones ranked in the top ten supply about 3.1% of the sample.

The cohort was made up of 666 healthy bone marrow donors. All cohort members were sampled while nominally healthy, although unrecorded immune exposures were likely present. The donor was CMV seronegative and was included in the group of over 300 seronegative cohort members. Each donor provided a peripheral blood sample, and peripheral blood mononuclear cells were used for TCR beta sequencing. Genomic DNA was extracted from the blood cell samples with the Qiagen DNeasy Blood Extraction Kit. After removal of 5 bases from V and 2 bases from J, the junction retains 4 bases not matched to a gene. The CDR3 contains 17 residues, cysteine and phenylalanine counted. Just the 51-base CDR3 DNA is kept, in frame starting at base 1. Via the germline V gene (reference sequence), CDR1 is SSHAT and CDR2 FNYEAQ.

The V gene is TRBV7-7 and the J gene is TRBJ2-2; 14 central nucleotides agree with TRBD2. The TCR comes from a middle-aged woman in good health and CMV-seronegative. The specimen sequenced was PBMCs. The nucleotide sequence reads TGTGCCAGCAGCATAGGGACTAGCGGGGGTAACACCGGGGAGCTGTTTTTT. This translates into CASSIGTSGGNTGELFF. Joined to the reference TRBV7-7 and TRBJ2-2 proteins, this CDR3 gives the full variable domain: GAGVSQSPRYKVTKRGQDVTLRCDPISSHATLYWYQQALGQGPEFLTYFNYEAQPDKSGLPSDRFSAERPEGSISTLTIQRTEQRDSAMYRCASSIGTSGGNTGELFFGEGSRLTVL.